Following are 10 T cell receptor beta chains from one sample sequenced in a study of long-term antiretroviral therapy in people with HIV. The run of the v3.0 immunoSEQ assay was at survey level. The assay was immunoSEQ multiplex PCR, and TCRdb's table has in-frame clones only and misses some. The sample lists around 20,000 clones; roughly 80% were seen once. Material: unsorted PBMCs, obtained approximately 5.7 years after starting antiretroviral therapy. The receptors derive from a man aged 25 to 45 with HIV.

V is TRBV11-2 and J is TRBJ1-3; D may be TRBD1 (5 bases). V was pared by 4 bases and J by 2 bases, with 24 bases between. The CDR3 sequence is 19 residues long. Looked up from germline, CDR1 is SGHAT and CDR2 is FQNNGV. The CDR3, as DNA: TGTGCCAGCAGCTCTCTAGGCCCGAACCGGGACTTTACTGGAAACACCATATATTTT. It codes for CASSSLGPNRDFTGNTIYF. Full variable domain (remainder filled in from reference TRBV11-2 and TRBJ1-3): EAGVAQSPRYKIIEKRQSVAFWCNPISGHATLYWYQQILGQGPKLLIQFQNNGVVDDSQLPKDRFSAERLKGVDSTLKIQPAKLEDSAVYLCASSSLGPNRDFTGNTIYFGEGSWLTVV.

The table lists this clone with a few counts. The chain has TRBV5-4 and TRBJ1-4; no clear D gene. V lost 4 bases, J lost 5 bases, and 9 bases lay in between. Per the germline V gene, CDR1 is SGHNT and CDR2 is YYREEE (reference sequence). The CDR3 has 13 residues. CDR3 region: CASSRTENEKLFF. The CDR3 DNA reads TGTGCCAGCAGCCGGACGGAAAATGAAAAACTGTTTTTT.

This rearrangement joins TRBV7-6 to TRBJ2-6; either TRBD1 or TRBD2 may fit D (5 bases each). Trimming removed 5 bases from V and 0 bases from J, with 14 bases in between. The CDR3 sequence is 17 residues long. In germline, CDR1 is SGHVS, CDR2 FNYEAQ. For the CDR3, the DNA is TGTGCCAGCAGCCGGGGCAGACACAGCTCTGGGGCCAACGTCCTGACTTTC. It translates to CASSRGRHSSGANVLTF. The complete variable domain, with remaining parts taken from reference TRBV7-6 and TRBJ2-6, reads GAGVSQSPRYKVTKRGQDVALRCDPISGHVSLYWYRQALGQGPEFLTYFNYEAQQDKSGLPNDRFSAERPEGSISTLTIQRTEQRDSAMYRCASSRGRHSSGANVLTFGAGSRLTVL.

This chain links TRBV9 with TRBJ2-2; D call uncertain. Germline CDR1 and CDR2: SGDLS and YYNGEE. The length of the CDR3 is 15 residues. V was pared by 0 bases and J by 6 bases, with 12 bases between. The CDR3: CASSVGGRVAGELFF. CDR3 DNA: TGTGCCAGCAGCGTAGGGGGTAGGGTGGCCGGGGAGCTGTTTTTT.

The genes are TRBV6-6 and TRBJ2-1; a weak D match, TRBD2 (5 bases). CDR3 length equals 16 residues. Germline V gives CDR1 MNHNY, CDR2 SVGAGI (reference sequence). V lost 4 bases to trimming and J lost 0 bases, with 13 bases between them. The CDR3 region is CASSSLLGSSYNEQFF. The CDR3 DNA sequence: TGTGCCAGCAGTTCTCTTTTGGGGAGCTCCTACAATGAGCAGTTCTTC.

The chain employs TRBV5-1 and TRBJ1-6, with D possibly being TRBD1 (6 bases). Between the trimmed V and J ends, which lost 4 bases and 8 bases, there was a span of 19 bases. Per germline, CDR1 SGHRS and CDR2 YFSETQ. This CDR3 has 16 amino acids. The CDR3: CASSTAPTGLDSPLHF. The CDR3 nucleotides read TGCGCCAGCAGCACCGCACCGACAGGTCTTGATTCACCCCTCCACTTT.

This clone was seen only once. This chain connects TRBV19 to TRBJ1-5, with D perhaps TRBD1 (6 bases). The ends were cut back, 1 base at V and 6 bases at J, with 22 bases in the middle. This CDR3 spans 18 amino acids. Germline V gene sequence: CDR1 LNHDA, CDR2 SQIVND (reference sequence). The CDR3 is CASSIASRGSALGQPQHF. The CDR3 DNA reads as TGTGCCAGTAGTATAGCATCCAGGGGTAGCGCACTAGGTCAGCCCCAGCATTTT.

The chain has TRBV28 and TRBJ2-7; a weak D match, TRBD1 (6 bases). Deletions cut 4 bases from V and 5 bases from J, with 18 bases between. Germline assignment: CDR1 MDHEN and CDR2 SYDVKM. The CDR3 spans 15 residues. For the CDR3, the DNA is TGTGCCAGCAGTTCCCCCAGCCAGGGGATGCACGAGCAGTACTTC. As protein: CASSSPSQGMHEQYF. The full variable domain, with the rest looked up from reference TRBV28 and TRBJ2-7, is DVKVTQSSRYLVKRTGEKVFLECVQDMDHENMFWYRQDPGLGLRLIYFSYDVKMKEKGDIPEGYSVSREKKERFSLILESASTNQTSMYLCASSSPSQGMHEQYFGPGTRLTVT.

This clone was detected only once. The chain links TRBV10-3 to TRBJ1-5; 7 bases match TRBD1. This CDR3 contains 13 residues. V gave up 6 bases and J gave up 2 bases; unmatched junction bases: 1. Per the germline V gene, CDR1 is ENHRY and CDR2 is SYGVKD. The CDR3 loop is CAIRGQGNQPQHF. Written as DNA, the CDR3 is TGTGCCATCAGAGGACAGGGCAATCAGCCCCAGCATTTT.

The chain employs TRBV7-6 and TRBJ2-2, with D perhaps TRBD2 (6 bases). The germline gives CDR1 SGHVS, CDR2 FNYEAQ. The CDR3 covers 16 residues. Between the trimmed V and J ends, which lost 1 base and 5 bases, there was a span of 14 bases. CDR3 sequence reads: CASSLGTNLGTGELFF. For the CDR3, the DNA is TGTGCCAGCAGCTTAGGGACTAACCTCGGGACCGGGGAGCTGTTTTTT.